The T cell receptor (beta chain) described here comes from a study of blood T cell repertoires in COVID-19. Study-wide context: COVID-19 samples collected from the United States, Italy and Spain covered acute and convalescent phases.

In the case of this clone: One end of the junction does not line up with germline, which may come from a read error.

This CDR3 spans 12 amino acids. The V gene's germline CDR1 is KGHDR and CDR2 SFDVKD. Each recovered donor of Cohort 3 presented with two negative PCRs, clearance, or symptom resolution. This table comes from immunoSEQ multiplex PCR, and its TCRdb copy is limited to in-frame clones, with some not included. The sample carries about 400,000 clones, around 92% recorded once. Sequencing was performed on PBMCs or T cells enriched from blood (not recorded which). This TCR came from a woman in her thirties who had recovered from COVID-19. The chain combines TRBV24-1 with TRBJ1-5, with D hard to call. Here the CDR3 reads CATSEEGQPQHF. The CDR3 DNA reads as TGTGCCACGAGTGAGGAGGGACAGCCCCAGCATTTT.